Included here is one T cell receptor beta chain sequence, with context. The sample comes from a study of control samples from healthy donors and cancer patients. This CDR3 is 14 amino acids long. The V end lost 1 base, the J end lost 6 bases, and 10 bases lay between the germline ends. Germline V gives CDR1 SGHRS, CDR2 YFSETQ. Generated by immunoSEQ multiplex PCR, the TCRdb table keeps only in-frame clones and is missing some. The table records 95,000 to 100,000 clones, 75% to 90% of them present only once. Sequenced input: blood. The rearrangement joins TRBV5-1 to TRBJ2-2; D is perhaps TRBD1 or TRBD2 (5 bases each). The TCR sequence derives from a man younger than 45 in good health. The CDR3, as DNA: TGCGCCAGCAGCTTGTCGAGGGGAGCCGGGGAGCTGTTTTTT. Translation: CASSLSRGAGELFF.